These T cell receptor delta chains were read from a single sample in a study of gamma-delta T cells after stem cell transplantation. TCRdb fed the RT-PCR reads to CATT. The table includes some 2,000 delta-chain clones, 0.85% to 1.2% detected once. Input material: gamma-delta T cells. The receptors were gathered from a human donor. It is not recorded whose cells these are; they may come from a transplant donor. CDR3s include the opening cysteine and the closing phenylalanine or tryptophan. A D gene is named only where the DNA matches it firmly. Only some rows state a clone size, as once, few, many or a class for expanded clones.

>TRDD3|18|medium-sized|TRDV2|TRDJ1
TGTGCCTGTGACACCTTACTGACTGGGGGACGGTACACCGATAAACTCATCTTT
CACDTLLTGGRYTDKLIF
>-|18|large|TRDV2|TRDJ3
TGTGCCTGTGACGGGGCTGGGGTGACATCCTGGGACACCCGACAGATGTTTTTC
CACDGAGVTSWDTRQMFF
>TRDD3|18|medium-sized|TRDV2|TRDJ1
TGTGCCTGTGACGCAGTACTGGGGGATACGCCGAGGCCCTCGAAACTCATCTTT
CACDAVLGDTPRPSKLIF
>TRDD3|15|-|TRDV2|TRDJ1
TGTGCCTGTGACAGTTTACTGGGGGATACCGATAAACTCATCTTT
CACDSLLGDTDKLIF
>TRDD3|21|medium-sized|TRDV1|TRDJ1
TGTGCTCTTGGGGAAGGGTCCCATATAGCCCGGACTGGGGGATGGACCGATAAACTCATCTTT
CALGEGSHIARTGGWTDKLIF
>TRDD3|21|-|TRDV2|TRDJ1
TGTGCCTGTGACACCGTGGTACTGGGGGATACAAGGCTGGGGTACACCGATAAACTCATCTTT
CACDTVVLGDTRLGYTDKLIF
>TRDD3|15|-|TRDV2|TRDJ1
TGTGCCTGTGACCACCTGGGGGATAAAACCGGTAAACTCATCTTT
CACDHLGDKTGKLIF
>-|19|medium-sized|TRDV2|TRDJ1
TGTGCCTGTGACGTCCTACAAGCTCATACTTCTTTGAACACCGATAAACTCATCTTT
CACDVLQAHTSLNTDKLIF
>-|15|few|TRDV2|TRDJ2
TGTGCCCGTGACACCGTGGGAGAATTGACAGCGCAACTCTTCTTT
CARDTVGELTAQLFF
>TRDD3|17|-|TRDV2|TRDJ1
TGTGCCTGTGATCTACTGGGGGAGATACAGTACACCGATAAACTCATCTTT
CACDLLGEIQYTDKLIF
>TRDD3|17|large|TRDV2|TRDJ1
TGTGCCTGTGACAGTGTACTGGGGGTAAGGGACACCGATAAACTCATCTTT
CACDSVLGVRDTDKLIF
>TRDD3|16|medium-sized|TRDV2|TRDJ1
TGTGCCTGTGACCCACTGGGGGGCCGACACACCGATAAACTCATCTTT
CACDPLGGRHTDKLIF
>TRDD3|26|few|TRDV2|TRDJ3
TGTGCCTGTGATCCCATGGCCTTCCACCCTACTTTGATGGGGGATACGAGCTCCTGGGACACCCGACAGATGTTTTTC
CACDPMAFHPTLMGDTSSWDTRQMFF
>TRDD3|18|-|TRDV2|TRDJ1
TGTGCCTGTGACACCGTGTCTGGGGGATACGCGCGGACCGATAAACTCATCTTT
CACDTVSGGYARTDKLIF
>TRDD3|16|medium-sized|TRDV2|TRDJ1
TGTGCCTGTGACACTCTTACTGGGGGACCCTTCGCTAAACTCATCTTT
CACDTLTGGPFAKLIF
>-|19|medium-sized|TRDV2|TRDJ2
TGTGCCTGTGACACAATCATTCCTGGAGCCGGCAGCATGACAGCACAACTCTTCTTT
CACDTIIPGAGSMTAQLFF
>-|15|medium-sized|TRDV2|TRDJ1
TGTGCCTGTGACACCCTCGTCAGTTCCACCGATAAACTCATCTTT
CACDTLVSSTDKLIF
>-|17|medium-sized|TRDV2|TRDJ1
TGTGCCTGTGACACCGTCAGTGGGCACGCGGACACCGATAAACTCATCTTT
CACDTVSGHADTDKLIF
>-|16|hyperexpanded|TRDV2|TRDJ1
TGTGCCTGTGACACCCTTACCCTTCAAAACACCGATAAACTCATCTTT
CACDTLTLQNTDKLIF
>TRDD3|17|medium-sized|TRDV2|TRDJ1
TGTGCCTGTGACAGCGTACTGGGGGCTCCGTACACCGATAAACTCATCTTT
CACDSVLGAPYTDKLIF
>-|19|medium-sized|TRDV2|TRDJ3
TGTGCCTGTGACACTGTACTGGTGACCAACTCCTGGGACACCCGACAGATGTTTTTC
CACDTVLVTNSWDTRQMFF
>-|15|few|TRDV2|TRDJ1
TGTGCCTGTGACACCGTTGGGGCCCACACCGATAAACTCATCTTT
CACDTVGAHTDKLIF
>TRDD3|25|large|TRDV2|TRDJ3
TGTGCCTGTGACACCGTGAGTGGATGGGGGACCCCGCTTCGTTTATCGTCCTGGGACACCCGACAGATGTTTTTC
CACDTVSGWGTPLRLSSWDTRQMFF